This T cell receptor beta chain appears in the sequencing data of a study of cytomegalovirus exposure and HLA in healthy donors. CDR1 is MGHRA and CDR2 is YSYEKL in the germline V gene. V trimming: 1 base; J trimming: 4 bases; junction bases outside the gene matches: 9. The CDR3 consists of 16 residues. Libraries were prepared by immunoSEQ multiplex PCR; TCRdb keeps only in-frame clonotypes and omits some of them. The data contain 250,000 to 400,000 clones, around 87% of them seen just once; the ten biggest clones take up roughly 1.1%. This TCR came from a woman in her twenties or thirties in good health and CMV-seropositive. The sample taken for sequencing was PBMCs. The rearrangement links TRBV4-1 to TRBJ1-1, with 7 bases that match TRBD1. CDR3 protein: CASSQVSPGQSTEAFF. CDR3 in DNA: TGCGCCAGCAGCCAAGTCAGTCCGGGACAGTCCACTGAAGCTTTCTTT.